This TCR beta chain was sequenced for a study of cytomegalovirus exposure and HLA in healthy donors. Assay used: immunoSEQ multiplex PCR; TCRdb lists only in-frame clones, some missing. Here the sample spans tens of thousands of clones, approximately 96% being singletons. Germline V gene lookup returns CDR1 SGHDT and CDR2 YYEEEE. The CDR3 has 13 amino acids. Losses at the gene ends were 6 bases for V and 5 bases for J; bases not matched to a gene: 7. This clone was seen just once. This TCR was sampled from a man aged 18 to 30 in good health and CMV-seronegative. V and J are TRBV5-6 and TRBJ2-5; 7 nucleotides match TRBD1. Sequencing was carried out using PBMCs. As DNA, the CDR3 is TGTGCCAGCACAGACAGGGCGGCGGAGACCCAGTACTTC. It codes for CASTDRAAETQYF.